This TCR beta chain derives from a study of CD8 T cells in Susac syndrome. RNA amounts of roughly 0.5 to 1 ug underwent reverse transcription with random hexamers. One entry per CDR3 protein results from TCRdb running MiXCR on the immunoSEQ multiplex PCR reads. Of 190,000 or so distinct CDR3 sequences in the sample, around 96% are singletons; the top ten hold 0.093%. V lost 2 bases and J 8 bases, leaving 12 bases between the germline ends. The CDR3 runs 12 residues. The germline V gene has CDR1 GTSNPN and CDR2 SVGIG (reference sequence). The rearrangement links TRBV30 to TRBJ1-2, with D unclear. The receptor comes from a human donor with multiple sclerosis. The specimen sequenced was CD4+ T cells from PBMCs. CDR3 residues: CAWSLGIGGYTF. The CDR3 coding sequence is TGTGCCTGGAGTTTAGGAATCGGAGGCTACACCTTC.